This TCR beta chain derives from a study of tumor and adjacent non-tumor tissue in lung cancer. TCRbeta libraries were built with three rounds of nested PCR, modified from ARM-PCR. Each CDR3 protein is one row after TCRdb ran MiXCR on the multiplex PCR reads. Here the sample spans under 140,000 distinct CDR3 sequences, about 87% being singletons. RNA was extracted from bulk tissue without any cell sorting. Donors were chemotherapy-naive, newly diagnosed lung cancer surgical patients in China, August–late 2014. Germline CDR1 is SGHDT and CDR2 is YYEEEE. This CDR3 has 16 amino acids. V was pared by 3 bases and J by 0 bases, with 6 bases of the junction left unmatched.

The sample consisted of lung tumor tissue. The receptor's source is a man between 65 and 85 years old with non-small cell lung cancer. This rearrangement joins TRBV5-6 to TRBJ1-1, with 9 bases aligning to TRBD1. The chain's CDR3 is CASSSPGQGLNTEAFF. For the CDR3, the DNA is TGTGCCAGCAGCTCGCCGGGACAGGGATTGAACACTGAAGCTTTCTTT.